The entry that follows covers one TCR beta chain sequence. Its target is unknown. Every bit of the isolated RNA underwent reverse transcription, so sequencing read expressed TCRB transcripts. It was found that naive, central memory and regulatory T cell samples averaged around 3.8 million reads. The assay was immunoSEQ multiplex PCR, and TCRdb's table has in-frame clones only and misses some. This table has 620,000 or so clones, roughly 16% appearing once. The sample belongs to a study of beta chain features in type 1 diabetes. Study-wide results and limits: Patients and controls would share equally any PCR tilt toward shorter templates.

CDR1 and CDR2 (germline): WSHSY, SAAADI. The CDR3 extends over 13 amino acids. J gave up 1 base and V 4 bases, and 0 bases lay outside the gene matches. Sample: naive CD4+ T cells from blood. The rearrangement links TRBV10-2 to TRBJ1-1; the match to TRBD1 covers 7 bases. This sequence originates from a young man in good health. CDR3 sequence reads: CASSGQGNTEAFF. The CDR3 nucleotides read TGCGCCAGCAGTGGACAGGGGAACACTGAAGCTTTCTTT.